The next 9 T cell receptor beta chains were all read from a single sample in a study of T cells in localized non-small cell lung cancer. Produced via immunoSEQ multiplex PCR; TCRdb's table is partial and in-frame only. The sample includes approximately 2,000 clones, around 20% seen only once; the top ten take about 7.7%. This sample comprised normal lung tissue next to the tumor, obtained before any cancer treatment. These receptors were taken from a woman aged 35 to 70 with stage I lung adenocarcinoma.

This clone was counted between two and nine times. The chain couples TRBV11-3 to TRBJ2-7, with D tentatively TRBD1 (5 bases). Per germline, CDR1 SGHNT and CDR2 YENEEA. The CDR3 is 14 residues long. V lost 3 bases to trimming and J lost 4 bases, with 13 bases between them. Written as DNA, the CDR3 is TGTGCCAGCAGCTTGTCTGCAGGGTCATACGAGCAGTACTTC. The encoded protein is CASSLSAGSYEQYF.

This clone was seen more than once but under ten times. This chain uses TRBV5-1 with TRBJ2-3, with 7 bases that match TRBD1. With 3 bases clipped from V and 0 bases from J, the junction kept 4 bases outside the gene matches. The CDR3 is 15 amino acids. Germline CDR1 SGHRS, CDR2 YFSETQ. The CDR3 sequence is CASSSGTVSTDTQYF. CDR3 coding DNA: TGCGCCAGCAGCTCGGGGACAGTCAGCACAGATACGCAGTATTTT.

In its sample, this clone ranks as medium-sized (0.01 to 0.1%). The chain couples TRBV11-3 to TRBJ2-3; perhaps TRBD2 as D (5 bases). The V end was cut by 6 bases, the J end by 2 bases, with 12 bases between. The germline CDR1 and CDR2 sequences are SGHNT and YENEEA. The CDR3 sequence is 14 residues long. The DNA of the CDR3 is TGTGCCAGCAGTAGGTCGGGGAACACAGATACGCAGTATTTT. It translates to CASSRSGNTDTQYF.

By share, this clone ranks as medium-sized. V and J are TRBV11-3 and TRBJ2-2; perhaps TRBD2 as D (5 bases). The germline gives CDR1 SGHNT, CDR2 YENEEA. The CDR3 is 15 residues long. The V end lost 5 bases, the J end lost 4 bases, and 14 bases lay between the germline ends. The CDR3 is CASSPLRSGTGELFF. The CDR3 region has the DNA TGTGCCAGCAGCCCCCTTAGAAGCGGCACCGGGGAGCTGTTTTTT. The full variable domain, its missing parts supplied by reference TRBV11-3 and TRBJ2-2, is EAGVVQSPRYKIIEKKQPVAFWCNPISGHNTLYWYLQNLGQGPELLIRYENEEAVDDSQLPKDRFSAERLKGVDSTLKIQPAELGDSAVYLCASSPLRSGTGELFFGEGSRLTVL.

The chain uses TRBV5-1 and TRBJ1-1, with D maybe TRBD1 (5 bases). The length of the CDR3 is 14 residues. The germline gives CDR1 SGHRS, CDR2 YFSETQ. The germline V and J ends were trimmed by 4 bases and 1 base, with 11 bases remaining between them. Written as DNA, the CDR3 is TGCGCCAGCAGCCAGCGGGACGCGAACACTGAAGCTTTCTTT. Amino acid sequence: CASSQRDANTEAFF.

A few counts support this clone. The gene calls are TRBV28 and TRBJ2-2; the D is unclear. This CDR3 contains 12 residues. Trimming stripped 5 bases from V and 3 bases from J, with 4 bases between. Germline V lookup: CDR1 MDHEN, CDR2 SYDVKM. CDR3 nucleotide sequence: TGTGCCAGCAGTCCTTACACCGGGGAGCTGTTTTTT. Protein sequence: CASSPYTGELFF.

The table lists this clone with a few counts. The gene calls are TRBV11-3 and TRBJ1-1, with D possibly being TRBD1 (5 bases). The CDR3 spans 15 residues. The germline V and J ends were trimmed by 2 bases and 0 bases, with 10 bases remaining between them. Germline CDR1 reads SGHNT; CDR2 reads YENEEA. DNA of the CDR3: TGTGCCAGCAGCTTACAGGGAGGCATGAACACTGAAGCTTTCTTT. Its protein is CASSLQGGMNTEAFF. The full variable domain, rest sourced from reference TRBV11-3 and TRBJ1-1, is EAGVVQSPRYKIIEKKQPVAFWCNPISGHNTLYWYLQNLGQGPELLIRYENEEAVDDSQLPKDRFSAERLKGVDSTLKIQPAELGDSAVYLCASSLQGGMNTEAFFGQGTRLTVV.

This chain connects TRBV5-1 to TRBJ2-7, with 7 bases matching TRBD1. The ends lost 3 bases at V and 7 bases at J; junction bases unmatched: 10. The length of the CDR3 is 14 residues. Looked up from germline, CDR1 is SGHRS and CDR2 is YFSETQ. CDR3 amino acids: CASSWRQGEREQYF. The CDR3 region has the DNA TGCGCCAGCAGCTGGAGGCAGGGGGAACGAGAGCAGTACTTC.

This clone came up once. The chain is built from TRBV15 and TRBJ2-3; 11 nucleotides line up with TRBD2. The CDR3 has 16 amino acids. Germline loops: CDR1 LNHNV, CDR2 YYDKDF (reference sequence). With V trimmed by 4 bases and J by 4 bases, 7 bases remained unmatched. The CDR3 region is CATSTFSGGAADTQYF. In nucleotides, the CDR3 is TGTGCCACCAGCACCTTTAGCGGGGGGGCCGCAGATACGCAGTATTTT.